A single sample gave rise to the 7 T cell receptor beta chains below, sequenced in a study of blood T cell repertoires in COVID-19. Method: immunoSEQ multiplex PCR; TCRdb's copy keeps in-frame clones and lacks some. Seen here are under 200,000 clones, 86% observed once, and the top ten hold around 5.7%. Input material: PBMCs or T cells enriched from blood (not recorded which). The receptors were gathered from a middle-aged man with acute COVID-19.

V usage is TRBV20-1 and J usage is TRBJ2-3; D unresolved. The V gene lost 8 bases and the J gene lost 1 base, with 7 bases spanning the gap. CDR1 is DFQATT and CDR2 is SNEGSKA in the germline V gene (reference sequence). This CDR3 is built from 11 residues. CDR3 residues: CSIVGTDTQYF. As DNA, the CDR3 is TGCAGTATCGTCGGCACAGATACGCAGTATTTT.

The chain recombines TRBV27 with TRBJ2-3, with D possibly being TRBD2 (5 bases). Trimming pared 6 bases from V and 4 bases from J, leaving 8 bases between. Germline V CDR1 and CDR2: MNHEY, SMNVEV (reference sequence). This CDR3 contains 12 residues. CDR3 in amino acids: CASRGLPDTQYF. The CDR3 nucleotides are TGTGCCAGCAGAGGACTTCCAGATACGCAGTATTTT.

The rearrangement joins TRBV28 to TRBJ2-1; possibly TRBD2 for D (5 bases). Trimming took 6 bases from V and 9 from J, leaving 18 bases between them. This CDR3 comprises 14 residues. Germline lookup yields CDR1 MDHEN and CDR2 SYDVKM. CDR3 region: CASSQGSSRGEQFF. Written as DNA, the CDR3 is TGTGCCAGCAGCCAAGGGAGTTCACGGGGTGAGCAGTTCTTC.

The CDR3: CASSLGLAEFSDTQYF. The CDR3 nucleotides are TGTGCCAGCAGCTTAGGGCTAGCGGAATTCTCAGATACGCAGTATTTT. This chain uses TRBV7-3 with TRBJ2-3; 7 bases match TRBD2. V shed 2 bases, J shed 4 bases, and the junction held 9 bases outside the gene matches. This CDR3 has 16 amino acids. Germline lookup yields CDR1 SGHTA and CDR2 FQGTGA.

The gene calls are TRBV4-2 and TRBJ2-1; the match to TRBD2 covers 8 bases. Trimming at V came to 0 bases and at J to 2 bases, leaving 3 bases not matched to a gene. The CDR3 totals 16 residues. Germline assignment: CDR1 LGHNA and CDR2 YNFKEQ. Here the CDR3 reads CASSQEAAGAYNEQFF. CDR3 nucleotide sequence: TGTGCCAGCAGCCAAGAAGCAGCGGGAGCCTACAATGAGCAGTTCTTC.

DNA of the CDR3: TGCGCCAGCAGCCAAGTTCCCCGTTTGACCATATATTTT. Translation gives CASSQVPRLTIYF. The chain uses TRBV4-3 and TRBJ1-3; the D is unclear. Trimming removed 1 base at V and 10 bases at J, with 11 bases between. Germline-derived CDR1 and CDR2 are LGHNA and YSLEER. There are 13 residues in the CDR3.

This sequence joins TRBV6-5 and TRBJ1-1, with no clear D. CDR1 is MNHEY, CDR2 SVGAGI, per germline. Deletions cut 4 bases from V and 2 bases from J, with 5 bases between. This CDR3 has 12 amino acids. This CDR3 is CASSSGNTEAFF. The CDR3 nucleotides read TGTGCCAGCAGTTCGGGTAACACTGAAGCTTTCTTT.